The rows below give T cell receptor beta chains drawn from one sample of a study of Graves' ophthalmopathy and Graves' hyperthyroidism. Via MiXCR, TCRdb re-called the multiplex PCR reads, giving one row per CDR3 protein. The sample shows about 1.1 million distinct CDR3 sequences, about 40% of them seen only once. The sample comprised peripheral blood or thyroid tissue (not recorded which). The receptors originated from an adult man with Graves' hyperthyroidism. Each CDR3 is given with its conserved first and last residue. The D gene is left open where the match is weak. Rows may omit the clone size; those that give it use once, few, many or a size class.

J gene	D gene	clone size	V gene	CDR3 protein	CDR3 DNA
TRBJ2-7	.	.	TRBV7-9	CASSSPLVGDISYEQYF	TGTGCCAGCAGCTCTCCCCTGGTTGGCGACATCTCCTACGAGCAGTACTTC
TRBJ1-5	.	.	TRBV15	CATSSAGTGQPQHF	TGTGCCACCAGCAGCGCCGGGACGGGGCAGCCCCAGCATTTT
TRBJ1-2	.	.	TRBV12-3/TRBV12-4	CASSLWTDNRYTF	TGTGCCAGCAGTTTATGGACAGATAATCGTTACACCTTC
TRBJ2-2	TRBD1	few	TRBV9	CASSARTGWKLGQNTGELFF	TGTGCCAGCAGCGCTCGGACAGGGTGGAAACTAGGACAGAACACCGGGGAGCTGTTTTTT
TRBJ1-5	.	.	TRBV20-1	CSAARDNQPQHF	TGCAGTGCTGCTAGGGACAATCAGCCCCAGCATTTT
TRBJ2-7	.	few	TRBV29-1	CSVSEHDEQYF	TGCAGCGTATCAGAGCATGACGAGCAGTACTTC
TRBJ2-5	TRBD2	.	TRBV20-1	CSARQGAGKETQYF	TGCAGTGCTAGGCAGGGAGCGGGGAAGGAGACCCAGTACTTC
TRBJ2-7	.	few	TRBV5-8	CASWGTGSGKGYEQYF	TGTGCCAGCTGGGGAACGGGTAGCGGAAAAGGCTACGAGCAGTACTTC
TRBJ1-5	.	many	TRBV12-3/TRBV12-4	CASSQQRGSNQPQHF	TGTGCCAGCAGCCAACAGAGGGGTAGCAATCAGCCCCAGCATTTT
TRBJ1-6	TRBD1	.	TRBV11-2	CASSLVPPGQGTPLHF	TGTGCCAGCAGCTTAGTTCCTCCGGGACAGGGGACACCCCTCCACTTT
TRBJ1-2	.	many	TRBV29-1	CSVSRDGSRDGYTF	TGCAGCGTCTCCCGTGATGGGAGTAGGGATGGCTACACCTTC
TRBJ2-7	.	many	TRBV7-2	CASSLVGVEQYF	TGTGCCAGCAGCTTAGTAGGGGTTGAGCAGTACTTC
TRBJ1-6	.	many	TRBV10-3	CAISAGRGTTNSPLHF	TGTGCCATCAGTGCTGGTCGAGGGACCACCAATTCACCCCTCCACTTT
TRBJ2-7	TRBD1	many	TRBV20-1	CSAEGDSTYEQYF	TGCAGTGCAGAGGGGGACAGTACCTACGAGCAGTACTTC
TRBJ1-6	TRBD1	few	TRBV6-2/TRBV6-3	CASSYGQGFNSPLHF	TGTGCCAGCAGTTACGGACAGGGGTTTAATTCACCCCTCCACTTT
TRBJ2-2	.	few	TRBV11-2	CASSQVPGSTGELFF	TGCGCCAGCAGCCAAGTCCCGGGCAGCACCGGGGAGCTGTTTTTT
TRBJ1-5	.	many	TRBV7-8	CASSLVGDVQPQHF	TGTGCCAGCAGCTTGGTTGGGGATGTTCAGCCCCAGCATTTT
TRBJ2-1	.	.	TRBV7-2	CASSQGRGPYNEQFF	TGTGCCAGCAGCCAAGGCCGGGGGCCCTACAATGAGCAGTTCTTC
TRBJ2-1	TRBD2	.	TRBV11-2	CASSLTSGRAGEHFF	TGTGCCAGCAGCCTAACTAGCGGGAGAGCCGGTGAGCATTTCTTC
TRBJ2-7	.	many	TRBV20-1	CSASVVYEQYF	TGCAGTGCTAGTGTGGTTTACGAGCAGTACTTC
TRBJ1-2	.	once	TRBV15	CATSSLGRDYGYTF	TGTGCCACCAGCAGTTTGGGCCGAGATTATGGCTACACCTTC
TRBJ1-2	.	few	TRBV12-3/TRBV12-4	CASSLDLHLTRYTF	TGTGCCAGCAGTTTAGACCTACACCTCACTCGCTACACCTTC
TRBJ2-7	.	.	TRBV6-6	CASSYSTGTPFYEQYF	TGTGCCAGCAGTTACTCGACCGGGACCCCATTCTACGAGCAGTACTTC
TRBJ1-1	.	few	TRBV24-1	CATSDWGSEAFF	TGTGCCACCAGTGATTGGGGTTCTGAAGCTTTCTTT
TRBJ2-7	.	.	TRBV10-3	CASSYSVSSYEQYF	TGTGCCAGCAGTTACTCTGTCAGTTCCTACGAGCAGTACTTC
TRBJ2-5	.	.	TRBV4-3	CASSQASALAGETQYF	TGCGCCAGCAGCCAAGCCAGTGCCCTAGCAGGGGAGACCCAGTACTTC